This T cell receptor beta chain was obtained from a study of blood T cell repertoires in COVID-19. About the study: Whether acute or convalescent, the COVID-19 samples came from the United States, Italy and Spain. PBMCs, B-cell-depleted T cells, or T cells were the source of the cDNA or gDNA that made up the material.

This clone was observed once. Source study methods: Reference gene primers were amplified, and this amplification served to estimate nucleated cell counts. Clones were read by immunoSEQ multiplex PCR, and TCRdb kept only the in-frame ones, dropping some. For V, J and clone size, that table is used; D and trimming come from the DNA. The sample has some 100,000 clones; around nine tenths are singletons. This sequence originates from a man in his 70s with acute or convalescent COVID-19. The sample was peripheral blood.

This CDR3 is CATSLAGATQETQYF. CDR3 nucleotide sequence: TGTGCCACCAGTTTAGCGGGAGCTACGCAGGAGACCCAGTACTTC. V is TRBV24-1 and J is TRBJ2-5; TRBD2 matches 9 bases. The germline V gene encodes CDR1 KGHDR and CDR2 SFDVKD. The V segment lost 6 bases and the J segment 5 bases; nucleotides outside the gene matches: 9. The length of the CDR3 is 15 residues.